What follows describes a single T cell receptor beta chain. Its antigen remains unidentified. CDR3 size: 15 residues. Germline V CDR1 and CDR2: LNHDA, SQIVND (reference sequence). V was pared by 6 bases and J by 5 bases, with 19 bases between. This entry belongs to a study of T cell repertoires in cytomegalovirus infection. On the study more broadly: HLA-C-restricted CMV epitopes, recently identified, and well-studied HLA-B-restricted ones were used by the study. Both CMV infection and a matching HLA type were indicated by public TCR beta signatures.

The study's findings and limits: Ex vivo, HLA-C-restricted CMV-specific TCR beta clonotypes prevailed over the rest of the response.

MiXCR was run by TCRdb on the reads, yielding one entry per CDR3 protein. In the table there are 600,000 to 700,000 distinct CDR3 sequences, 30% to 40% of which are singletons. The V call is TRBV19, the J call TRBJ2-5, with unresolved D. Sequences were derived from cultured PBMCs, sampled from culture after CMV antigen stimulation. This TCR was recovered from a human donor in good health (CMV status not recorded). Some clones in this sample may be carry-over from other donors' samples. The CDR3 DNA follows: TGTGCCAGTAGCACGCTCGATTTGGGTGGCGAGACCCAGTACTTC. Encoded protein: CASSTLDLGGETQYF. The variable domain in full, completed from reference TRBV19 and TRBJ2-5, reads DGGITQSPKYLFRKEGQNVTLSCEQNLNHDAMYWYRQDPGQGLRLIYYSQIVNDFQKGDIAEGYSVSREKKESFPLTVTSAQKNPTAFYLCASSTLDLGGETQYFGPGTRLLVL.